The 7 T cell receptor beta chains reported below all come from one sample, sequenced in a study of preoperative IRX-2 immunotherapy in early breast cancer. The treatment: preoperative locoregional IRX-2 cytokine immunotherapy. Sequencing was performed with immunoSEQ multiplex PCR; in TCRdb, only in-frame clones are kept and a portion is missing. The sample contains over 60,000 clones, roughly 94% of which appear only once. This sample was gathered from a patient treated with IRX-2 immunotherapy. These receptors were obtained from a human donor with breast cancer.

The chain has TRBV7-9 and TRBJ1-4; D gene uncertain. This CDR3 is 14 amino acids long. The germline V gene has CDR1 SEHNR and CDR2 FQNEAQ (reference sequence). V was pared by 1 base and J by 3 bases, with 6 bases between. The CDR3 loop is CASSLVRANEKLFF. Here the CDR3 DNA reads TGTGCCAGCAGCTTAGTCCGGGCTAATGAAAAACTGTTTTTT.

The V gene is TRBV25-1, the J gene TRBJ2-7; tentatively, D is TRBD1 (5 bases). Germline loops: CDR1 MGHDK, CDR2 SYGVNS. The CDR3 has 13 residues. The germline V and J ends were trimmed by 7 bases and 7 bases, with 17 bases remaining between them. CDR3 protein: CASTRDSYGEQYF. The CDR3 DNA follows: TGTGCCAGCACCAGAGACAGTTATGGGGAGCAGTACTTC.

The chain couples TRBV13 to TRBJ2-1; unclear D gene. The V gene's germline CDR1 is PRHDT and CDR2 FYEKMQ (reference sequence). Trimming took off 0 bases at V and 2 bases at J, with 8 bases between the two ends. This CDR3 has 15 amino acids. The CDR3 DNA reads TGTGCCAGCAGCTTAGGAGGAACCGCCTACAATGAGCAGTTCTTC. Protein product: CASSLGGTAYNEQFF.

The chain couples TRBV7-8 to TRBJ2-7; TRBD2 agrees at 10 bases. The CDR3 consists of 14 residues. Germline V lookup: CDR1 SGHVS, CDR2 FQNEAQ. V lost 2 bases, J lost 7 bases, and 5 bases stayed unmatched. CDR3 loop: CASSLRLAGVEQYF. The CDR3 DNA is TGTGCCAGCAGCTTACGCCTAGCGGGAGTAGAGCAGTACTTC.

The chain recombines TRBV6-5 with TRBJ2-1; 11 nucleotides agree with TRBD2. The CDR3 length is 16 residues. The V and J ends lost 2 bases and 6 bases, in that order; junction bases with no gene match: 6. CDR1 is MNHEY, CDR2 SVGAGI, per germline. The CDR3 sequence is CASSYQTSGNINEQFF. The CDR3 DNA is TGTGCCAGCAGTTACCAGACTAGCGGGAATATCAATGAGCAGTTCTTC.

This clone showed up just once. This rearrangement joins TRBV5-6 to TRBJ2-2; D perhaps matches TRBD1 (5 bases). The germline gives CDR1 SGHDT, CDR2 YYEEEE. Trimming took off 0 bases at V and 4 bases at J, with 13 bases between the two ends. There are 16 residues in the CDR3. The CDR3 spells CASSLDPGQGTGELFF. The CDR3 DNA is TGTGCCAGCAGCTTGGACCCAGGGCAAGGCACCGGGGAGCTGTTTTTT.

Written as DNA, the CDR3 is TGTGCCAGCAGCGGGGGACTAGCGGGGGTAAATGAGCAGTTCTTC. It translates to CASSGGLAGVNEQFF. The chain recombines TRBV7-7 with TRBJ2-1, with TRBD2 matching 14 bases. The CDR3 totals 15 residues. Germline-derived CDR1 and CDR2 are SSHAT and FNYEAQ (reference sequence). V lost 5 bases and J lost 7; bases outside the gene matches: 4. Variable domain in full (rest from reference TRBV7-7 and TRBJ2-1): GAGVSQSPRYKVTKRGQDVTLRCDPISSHATLYWYQQALGQGPEFLTYFNYEAQPDKSGLPSDRFSAERPEGSISTLTIQRTEQRDSAMYRCASSGGLAGVNEQFFGPGTRLTVL.